This T cell receptor beta chain was profiled in a study of blood T cell repertoires in COVID-19. Study-level information: The study drew acute and convalescent COVID-19 samples from the United States, Italy and Spain.

Residents of 24 US areas, aged about 18 to 95 years, made up the participants. Repertoires were generated with immunoSEQ multiplex PCR, while TCRdb's copy carries only in-frame clones and drops some. The table shows about 270,000 clones, with roughly 88% occurring only once. CDR3 length: 15 amino acids. CDR1 is ENHRY, CDR2 SYGVKD, per germline. Trimming removed 0 bases at V and 5 bases at J, with 13 bases between. This sequence originates from a woman aged 40 to 50 with acute COVID-19. Sequences were obtained from PBMCs or T cells enriched from blood (not recorded which). The chain carries TRBV10-3 and TRBJ1-1, with D unclear. This CDR3 reads CAISESFYVATEAFF. The DNA for the CDR3 is TGTGCCATCAGTGAGTCTTTTTATGTCGCGACTGAAGCTTTCTTT.